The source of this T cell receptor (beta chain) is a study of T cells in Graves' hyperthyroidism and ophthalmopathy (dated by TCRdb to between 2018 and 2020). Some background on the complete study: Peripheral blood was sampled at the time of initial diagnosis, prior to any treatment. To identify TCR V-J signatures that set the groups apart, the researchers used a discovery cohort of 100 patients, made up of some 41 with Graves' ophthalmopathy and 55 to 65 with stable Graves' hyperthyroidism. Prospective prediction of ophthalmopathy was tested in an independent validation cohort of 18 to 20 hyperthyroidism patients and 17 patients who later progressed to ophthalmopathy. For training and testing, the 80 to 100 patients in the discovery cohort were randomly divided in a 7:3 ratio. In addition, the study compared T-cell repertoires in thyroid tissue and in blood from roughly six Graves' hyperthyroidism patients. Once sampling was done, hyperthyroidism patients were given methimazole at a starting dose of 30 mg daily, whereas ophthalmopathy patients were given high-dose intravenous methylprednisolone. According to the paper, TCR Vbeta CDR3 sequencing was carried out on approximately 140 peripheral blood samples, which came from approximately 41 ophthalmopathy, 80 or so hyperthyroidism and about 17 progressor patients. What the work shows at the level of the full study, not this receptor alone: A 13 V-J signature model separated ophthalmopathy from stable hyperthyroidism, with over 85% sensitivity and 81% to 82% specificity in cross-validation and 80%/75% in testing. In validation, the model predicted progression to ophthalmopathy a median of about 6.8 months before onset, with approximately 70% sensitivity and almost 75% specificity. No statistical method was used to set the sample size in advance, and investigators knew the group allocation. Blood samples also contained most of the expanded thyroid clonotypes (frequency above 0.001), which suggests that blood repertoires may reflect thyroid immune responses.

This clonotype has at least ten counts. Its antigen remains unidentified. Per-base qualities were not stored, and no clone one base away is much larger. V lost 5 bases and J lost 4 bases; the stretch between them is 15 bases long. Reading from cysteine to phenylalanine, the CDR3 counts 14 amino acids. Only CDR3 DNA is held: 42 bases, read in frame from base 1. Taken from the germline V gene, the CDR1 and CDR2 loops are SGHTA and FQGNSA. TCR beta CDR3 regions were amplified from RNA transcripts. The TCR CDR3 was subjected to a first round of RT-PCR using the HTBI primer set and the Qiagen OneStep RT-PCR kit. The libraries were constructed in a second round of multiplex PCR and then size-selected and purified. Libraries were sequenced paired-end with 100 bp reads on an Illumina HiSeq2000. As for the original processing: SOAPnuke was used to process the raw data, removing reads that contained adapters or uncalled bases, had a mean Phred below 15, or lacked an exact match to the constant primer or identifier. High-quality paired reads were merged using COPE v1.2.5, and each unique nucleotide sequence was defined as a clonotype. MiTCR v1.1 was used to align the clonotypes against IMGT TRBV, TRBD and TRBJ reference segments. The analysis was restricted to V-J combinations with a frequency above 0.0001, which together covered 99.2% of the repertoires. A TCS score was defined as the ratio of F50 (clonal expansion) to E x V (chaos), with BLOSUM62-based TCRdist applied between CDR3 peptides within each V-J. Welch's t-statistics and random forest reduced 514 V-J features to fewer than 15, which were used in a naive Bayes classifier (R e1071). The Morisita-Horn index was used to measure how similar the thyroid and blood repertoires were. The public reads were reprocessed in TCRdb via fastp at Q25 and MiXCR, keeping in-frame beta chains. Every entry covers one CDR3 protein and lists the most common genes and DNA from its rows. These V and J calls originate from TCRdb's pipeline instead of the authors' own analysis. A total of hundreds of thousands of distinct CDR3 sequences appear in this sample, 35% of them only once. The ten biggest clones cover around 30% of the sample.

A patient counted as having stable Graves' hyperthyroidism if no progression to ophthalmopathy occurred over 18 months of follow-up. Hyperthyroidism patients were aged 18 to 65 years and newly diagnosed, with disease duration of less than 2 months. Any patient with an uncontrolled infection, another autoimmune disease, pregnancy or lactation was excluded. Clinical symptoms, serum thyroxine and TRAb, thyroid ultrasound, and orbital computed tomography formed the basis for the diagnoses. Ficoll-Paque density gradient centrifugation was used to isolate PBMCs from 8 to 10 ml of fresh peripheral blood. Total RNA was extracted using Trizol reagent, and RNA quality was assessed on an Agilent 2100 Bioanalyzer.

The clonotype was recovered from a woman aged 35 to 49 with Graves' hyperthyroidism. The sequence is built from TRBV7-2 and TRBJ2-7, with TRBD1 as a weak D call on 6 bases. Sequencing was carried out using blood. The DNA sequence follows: TGTGCCAGCAGCCTCCCGGGACACTTATACGAGCAGTACTTC. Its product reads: CASSLPGHLYEQYF.